Listed here are 30 T cell receptor beta chains from one sample, sequenced in a study of CD8 T cells in ankylosing spondylitis. TCRdb ran MiXCR on the 5' RACE reads and lists one entry per CDR3 protein. The sample consists of a few hundred thousand distinct CDR3 sequences, 15% to 20% of them appearing once. Sequencing used blood, either unsorted or a sorted T cell fraction (not recorded which). These receptors were obtained from a male donor with ankylosing spondylitis or in good health (not recorded which).

The chain carries TRBV29-1 and TRBJ2-3, with 7 bases that match TRBD2. This CDR3 contains 15 residues. Germline-derived CDR1 and CDR2 are SQVTM and ANQGSEA. The V gene end was trimmed by 1 base and the J gene end by 4 bases; junction bases not matched to a gene: 8. This CDR3 reads CSVEGRGFMSDTQYF. The DNA for the CDR3 is TGCAGCGTTGAAGGGCGGGGGTTCATGTCAGATACGCAGTATTTT.

The chain links TRBV7-2 to TRBJ2-7; 9 nucleotides agree with TRBD1. Looked up from germline, CDR1 is SGHTA and CDR2 is FQGNSA. Trimming at V came to 6 bases and at J to 0 bases, leaving 3 bases not matched to a gene. This CDR3 has 14 amino acids. CDR3 DNA: TGTGCCAGCAGGGACAGGGGATACTCCTACGAGCAGTACTTC. Its translation: CASRDRGYSYEQYF.

This clonotype was detected a few times. This chain links TRBV20-1 with TRBJ2-1; 12 positions agree with TRBD2. Germline trimming cut 3 bases from V and 10 bases from J; bases unmatched to any gene: 4. CDR3 length: 13 amino acids. Looked up from germline, CDR1 is DFQATT and CDR2 is SNEGSKA (reference sequence). The CDR3 loop reads CSARTSGSYEQFF. CDR3 sequence (DNA): TGCAGTGCTAGGACTAGCGGGAGTTACGAGCAGTTCTTC.

V usage is TRBV7-3 and J usage is TRBJ2-5; D is unclear. The CDR3 spans 13 residues. V was shortened by 4 bases and J by 12 bases, with 18 bases between the two germline ends. CDR1 is SGHTA and CDR2 is FQGTGA in the germline V gene. The CDR3 region is CASSSAPSDKKYF. Written as DNA, the CDR3 is TGTGCCAGCAGCTCCGCCCCCTCTGACAAAAAGTACTTC.

The V call is TRBV7-9, the J call TRBJ2-1, with a weak D call TRBD2 (6 bases). V lost 5 bases, J lost 5 bases, and 19 bases lay in between. Germline V gives CDR1 SEHNR, CDR2 FQNEAQ (reference sequence). The CDR3 has 16 amino acids. The DNA for the CDR3 is TGTGCCAGCAGCCCGCCCGGGGGAGCGGCCAACAATGAGCAGTTCTTC. As protein: CASSPPGGAANNEQFF.

The chain is built from TRBV27 and TRBJ2-2; 8 bases map to TRBD1. After removal of 5 bases from V and 3 bases from J, the junction contained 11 bases not matched to a gene. Germline CDR1 is MNHEY and CDR2 is SMNVEV (reference sequence). The CDR3 is 17 residues long. CDR3 bases: TGTGCCAGCAGTACAGGAATGGACAGGGCGGACACCGGGGAGCTGTTTTTT. Its protein product is CASSTGMDRADTGELFF.

The V and J genes are TRBV9 and TRBJ2-1; 7 bases are a match to TRBD2. The CDR3 sequence is 15 residues long. Germline V gives CDR1 SGDLS, CDR2 YYNGEE. With V trimmed by 5 bases and J by 7 bases, 12 bases remained unmatched. CDR3 in amino acids: CASSLSGGPGNEQFF. CDR3 in DNA: TGTGCCAGCAGTCTCTCGGGGGGTCCGGGGAATGAGCAGTTCTTC. Using reference TRBV9 and TRBJ2-1 for the parts outside the CDR3, the full variable domain is DSGVTQTPKHLITATGQRVTLRCSPRSGDLSVYWYQQSLDQGLQFLIQYYNGEERAKGNILERFSAQQFPDLHSELNLSSLELGDSALYFCASSLSGGPGNEQFFGPGTRLTVL.

The gene calls are TRBV4-1 and TRBJ2-1; the match to TRBD1 covers 7 bases. The CDR3 has 15 amino acids. The V segment lost 1 base and the J segment 9 bases; nucleotides outside the gene matches: 9. The germline CDR1 and CDR2 sequences are MGHRA and YSYEKL. The DNA of the CDR3 is TGCGCCAGCAGCCAAGGCAGGGGGAGAGCCGGTGAGCAGTTCTTC. It codes for CASSQGRGRAGEQFF.

The chain couples TRBV28 to TRBJ2-1; weak D call: TRBD1 (6 bases). V was trimmed by 6 bases and J by 3 bases, leaving 15 bases between them. CDR1 and CDR2 (germline): MDHEN, SYDVKM. This CDR3 has 15 residues. CDR3 amino acids: CASRPSGVDYNEQFF. The CDR3 DNA sequence: TGTGCCAGCAGACCCTCAGGGGTCGACTACAATGAGCAGTTCTTC.

The V and J genes are TRBV11-2 and TRBJ2-4; no definite D call. Germline CDR1 reads SGHAT; CDR2 reads FQNNGV. V gave up 6 bases and J gave up 0 bases, with 15 bases separating them. CDR3 length: 16 residues. As DNA, the CDR3 is TGTGCCAGCAGACGCGCCGGTACCTTAGCCAAAAACATTCAGTACTTC. Amino acids: CASRRAGTLAKNIQYF. Together with reference TRBV11-2 and TRBJ2-4, the CDR3 gives the full variable domain: EAGVAQSPRYKIIEKRQSVAFWCNPISGHATLYWYQQILGQGPKLLIQFQNNGVVDDSQLPKDRFSAERLKGVDSTLKIQPAKLEDSAVYLCASRRAGTLAKNIQYFGAGTRLSVL.

This clonotype was seen a few times. This likely comes from a read error, as the CDR3 has no conserved phenylalanine or tryptophan at its end. No DNA is shown, since the ends of the CDR3 on it are uncertain; the CDR3 is the one TCRdb lists. V and J are TRBV21-1 and TRBJ2-1; the listed D gene, TRBD2, was not tested against the DNA. TRBV21-1 is noted as a pseudogene. The CDR3 contains 10 residues when both ends are counted. CDR3 residues: CASSKGRRNH.

The gene calls are TRBV20-1 and TRBJ2-7; a weak D match, TRBD2 (6 bases). With 0 bases removed from V and 3 bases from J, the gap between germline ends came to 18 bases. There are 16 residues in the CDR3. Per the germline V gene, CDR1 is DFQATT and CDR2 is SNEGSKA (reference sequence). The CDR3 DNA sequence: TGCAGTGCTAGAGATCTGACGGGAGCCTACCTCTACGAGCAGTACTTC. Translation: CSARDLTGAYLYEQYF.

The genes are TRBV15 and TRBJ2-1; TRBD2 aligns across 10 bases. CDR1 is LNHNV, CDR2 YYDKDF, per germline (reference sequence). V was clipped by 0 bases and J by 15 bases; unmatched bases: 14. CDR3 size: 16 residues. For the CDR3, the DNA is TGTGCCACCAGCAGAGAAGGGACTAGCGCTCATGTAGGAGGGTTCTTC. Translating it yields CATSREGTSAHVGGFF.

The chain has TRBV15 and TRBJ1-2; TRBD1 might be the D (6 bases). Germline-derived CDR1 and CDR2 are LNHNV and YYDKDF (reference sequence). CDR3 length: 18 amino acids. Trimming took 1 base from V and 3 from J, leaving 21 bases between them. CDR3 DNA sequence: TGTGCCACCAGCAGAGGGATAACAGGGATCGGGCTCCACTATGGCTACACCTTC. Translation gives CATSRGITGIGLHYGYTF.

The chain couples TRBV7-2 to TRBJ2-7; possibly TRBD2 for D (5 bases). CDR3 size: 16 residues. The germline gives CDR1 SGHTA, CDR2 FQGNSA. V was shortened by 5 bases and J by 3 bases, with 20 bases between the two germline ends. CDR3 residues: CASSEGPSGGVYEQYF. DNA of the CDR3: TGTGCCAGCAGCGAAGGACCCTCCGGAGGTGTCTACGAGCAGTACTTC.

The chain uses TRBV27 and TRBJ2-7; either TRBD1 or TRBD2 may fit D (5 bases each). CDR1 is MNHEY, CDR2 SMNVEV, per germline (reference sequence). V lost 4 bases, J lost 4 bases, and 11 bases lay in between. The CDR3 extends over 13 amino acids. The CDR3 loop reads CASSSMGDYEQYF. The CDR3 nucleotides read TGTGCCAGCAGTTCCATGGGGGATTACGAGCAGTACTTC.

This clonotype turned up a few times. The chain employs TRBV28 and TRBJ1-5; a weak D match, TRBD1 (6 bases). Trimming removed 9 bases from V and 3 bases from J, with 15 bases in between. The CDR3 is 14 amino acids. Germline loops: CDR1 MDHEN, CDR2 SYDVKM. The CDR3 coding sequence is TGTGCCAGTCGGGGGGCCGGGGTCAATCAGCCCCAGCATTTT. Protein: CASRGAGVNQPQHF.

This clonotype was seen more than once but under ten times. The J gene is TRBJ2-1, the V gene TRBV20-1; possibly TRBD2 for D (7 bases). Germline loops: CDR1 DFQATT, CDR2 SNEGSKA (reference sequence). CDR3 length: 14 residues. The V and J ends lost 5 bases and 8 bases respectively, with 19 bases between them. The CDR3 protein is CSAPGGGGGDEQFF. The CDR3 coding sequence is TGCAGTGCTCCCGGGGGAGGGGGGGGCGATGAGCAGTTCTTC.

V usage is TRBV29-1 and J usage is TRBJ2-2; no definite D call. From germline, CDR1 is SQVTM and CDR2 ANQGSEA. The V and J ends lost 2 bases and 4 bases respectively, with 8 bases between them. The CDR3 is 13 residues long. The CDR3 bases are TGCAGCGTTGAACGGCTACTCACCGGGGAGCTGTTTTTT. This sequence encodes CSVERLLTGELFF.

This clonotype was seen at least ten times. CDR3 bases: TGCGCCAGCAGCCAAGACCGGGACACCTACAATGAGCAGTTCTTC. Its protein is CASSQDRDTYNEQFF. The rearrangement uses TRBV4-1 and TRBJ2-1; TRBD1 might be the D (6 bases). V lost 0 bases and J lost 2, with 8 bases in between. Germline CDR1 reads MGHRA; CDR2 reads YSYEKL. The length of the CDR3 is 15 residues.

This clonotype was found a few times. CDR3 amino acids: CASSLLGGGLADNEQFF. In DNA, the CDR3 is TGTGCCAGCAGCTTATTAGGTGGGGGACTAGCGGACAATGAGCAGTTCTTC. The V gene is TRBV7-3, the J gene TRBJ2-1, with TRBD2 matching 11 bases. This CDR3 is 17 amino acids long. V was pared by 2 bases and J by 5 bases, with 8 bases of the junction left unmatched. Germline CDR1 is SGHTA and CDR2 is FQGTGA. Together with reference TRBV7-3 and TRBJ2-1, the CDR3 gives the full variable domain: GAGVSQTPSNKVTEKGKYVELRCDPISGHTALYWYRQSLGQGPEFLIYFQGTGAADDSGLPNDRFFAVRPEGSVSTLKIQRTERGDSAVYLCASSLLGGGLADNEQFFGPGTRLTVL.

This clonotype turned up a few times. The chain links TRBV20-1 to TRBJ2-1; 7 nucleotides match TRBD2. The V segment lost 6 bases and the J segment 3 bases; nucleotides outside the gene matches: 8. The length of the CDR3 is 14 residues. Looked up from germline, CDR1 is DFQATT and CDR2 is SNEGSKA (reference sequence). The CDR3 protein is CSASGLDLYNEQFF. The CDR3 nucleotides are TGCAGTGCCAGTGGACTAGACCTCTACAATGAGCAGTTCTTC.

This clonotype was picked up a small number of times. V and J are TRBV12-3 or TRBV12-4 and TRBJ1-5; possible D gene TRBD1, 5 bases. With 5 bases removed from V and 0 bases from J, the gap between germline ends came to 8 bases. The CDR3 runs to 14 residues. The CDR3 DNA sequence: TGTGCCAGCAGTACGGGGGATAGCAATCAGCCCCAGCATTTT. This encodes CASSTGDSNQPQHF.

This clonotype appeared a few times. This rearrangement joins TRBV7-9 to TRBJ1-5, with TRBD1 identical over 9 bases. With V trimmed by 4 bases and J by 3 bases, 7 bases remained unmatched. The CDR3 covers 16 residues. Germline V gives CDR1 SEHNR, CDR2 FQNEAQ (reference sequence). The CDR3 sequence is CASSSFGTGINQPQHF. CDR3 sequence (DNA): TGTGCCAGCAGCTCCTTCGGGACAGGGATCAATCAGCCCCAGCATTTT.

This clonotype was detected a few times. The chain employs TRBV7-8 and TRBJ2-1; TRBD2 matches 9 bases. Trimming removed 2 bases from V and 0 bases from J; junction bases left unmatched: 5. Germline V CDR1 and CDR2: SGHVS, FQNEAQ. The CDR3 length is 17 residues. As DNA, the CDR3 is TGTGCCAGCAGCTTACAGTCTAGCGGGGCCTCCTACAATGAGCAGTTCTTC. This sequence encodes CASSLQSSGASYNEQFF.

The chain uses TRBV12-3 or TRBV12-4 and TRBJ2-2, with D possibly being TRBD1 (5 bases). This CDR3 spans 14 amino acids. Between the trimmed V and J ends, which lost 6 bases and 7 bases, there was a span of 15 bases. The CDR3 loop is CASSPTKRGGELFF. The CDR3 bases are TGTGCCAGCAGCCCGACCAAAAGGGGCGGGGAGCTGTTTTTT.

This clonotype was seen more than once but under ten times. The chain joins TRBV20-1 to TRBJ2-7; 8 nucleotides agree with TRBD2. Germline CDR1 and CDR2: DFQATT and SNEGSKA (reference sequence). V lost 6 bases, J lost 1 base, and 5 bases stayed unmatched. CDR3 size: 13 residues. The CDR3 protein is CSASGSGSYEQYF. The CDR3 DNA follows: TGCAGTGCAAGCGGGAGTGGGTCCTACGAGCAGTACTTC.

This clonotype was counted only a few times. The V and J genes are TRBV5-1 and TRBJ2-7; 10 bases fit TRBD1. The V and J ends lost 5 bases and 5 bases, in that order; junction bases with no gene match: 7. Germline V CDR1 and CDR2: SGHRS, YFSETQ. The CDR3 is 14 residues long. This chain's CDR3 is CASRTGQGTDEQYF. The CDR3 bases are TGCGCCAGCAGAACGGGACAGGGGACTGACGAGCAGTACTTC.

In its sample, this clonotype was seen a few times. This chain uses TRBV11-3 with TRBJ2-5, with no clear D. Germline V gives CDR1 SGHNT, CDR2 YENEEA. This CDR3 spans 12 amino acids. The germline V and J ends were trimmed by 4 bases and 2 bases, with 5 bases remaining between them. CDR3 in DNA: TGTGCCAGCAGCTCGCAGCAAGAGACCCAGTACTTC. Translation: CASSSQQETQYF. Based on the CDR3 plus reference TRBV11-3 and TRBJ2-5, the full variable domain is EAGVVQSPRYKIIEKKQPVAFWCNPISGHNTLYWYLQNLGQGPELLIRYENEEAVDDSQLPKDRFSAERLKGVDSTLKIQPAELGDSAVYLCASSSQQETQYFGPGTRLLVL.

The genes are TRBV7-8 and TRBJ2-7, with unresolved D. Germline CDR1 is SGHVS and CDR2 is FQNEAQ. The CDR3 is 14 residues long. V lost 3 bases and J 2 bases, leaving 11 bases between the germline ends. The CDR3 here is CASSFKLPPYEQYF. The DNA for the CDR3 is TGTGCCAGCAGCTTTAAACTTCCTCCCTACGAGCAGTACTTC. The full variable domain, rest sourced from reference TRBV7-8 and TRBJ2-7, is GAGVSQSPRYKVAKRGQDVALRCDPISGHVSLFWYQQALGQGPEFLTYFQNEAQLDKSGLPSDRFFAERPEGSVSTLKIQRTQQEDSAVYLCASSFKLPPYEQYFGPGTRLTVT.